This T cell receptor (beta chain) is from a study of cytomegalovirus exposure and HLA in healthy donors. In the study overall: One earlier analysis, a look at 150 million to 200 million T cells, found some 120 million unique TCR beta sequences.

Notes on this clone: Its antigen is undetermined.

PCR used 60 Vbeta primers and 13 Jbeta primers. How the authors handled the data: In a later analysis, of roughly 73 million unique beta chains, about 11 million appeared in at least two donors. This table comes from immunoSEQ multiplex PCR, and its TCRdb copy is limited to in-frame clones, with some not included. V and J calls and clone size follow that table, whereas D and trimming were derived from the DNA. This sample has about 150,000 clones; about 75% occur once, and the top ten carry roughly 1.4%. The length of the CDR3 is 18 residues. The junction had 16 bases not matched to a gene; V was cut back by 0 bases and J by 9 bases. Germline values: CDR1 SGHDT, CDR2 YYEEEE. Notes on the study in general: Previous analysis showed most TCR beta V segments were productive about 87% or about 30% of the time.

The chain links TRBV5-6 to TRBJ2-1; 9 bases align to TRBD2. The clonotype was recovered from a man younger than 35 in good health and CMV-seronegative. What was sequenced was PBMCs. The CDR3 spells CASSLEGVRREGLSEQFF. The CDR3, as DNA: TGTGCCAGCAGCTTGGAGGGGGTGAGGCGGGAGGGCCTAAGTGAGCAGTTCTTC.